Following are 21 T cell receptor beta chains from one sample sequenced in a study of graft-versus-host responses after intestinal transplantation. Profiled with immunoSEQ multiplex PCR; TCRdb holds only in-frame clones, not every one. The sample yields about 45,000 clones, 75% to 95% seen once. The sample in question was PBMCs, obtained 524 days after transplant. Every receptor here comes from a human patient who received an intestinal transplant, so some T cells may come from the graft donor.

This chain uses TRBV7-6 with TRBJ2-1; 7 bases align to TRBD2. The length of the CDR3 is 15 residues. Per germline, CDR1 SGHVS and CDR2 FNYEAQ. After removal of 8 bases from V and 5 bases from J, the junction contained 12 bases not matched to a gene. The CDR3 region has the DNA TGTGCCAGCGCCCCGGGGGGATATAAGGACAATGAGCAGTTCTTC. The encoded protein is CASAPGGYKDNEQFF.

The gene calls are TRBV27 and TRBJ2-2; weak D call: TRBD1 (6 bases). Germline lookup yields CDR1 MNHEY and CDR2 SMNVEV (reference sequence). Trimming left V 1 base short and J 6 bases short, with 24 bases between. The CDR3 spans 19 residues. CDR3 coding DNA: TGTGCCAGCAGTTTATTTCCGGGGCAGGGGCCAAGAGGGGCCGGGGAGCTGTTTTTT. It translates to CASSLFPGQGPRGAGELFF.

The chain carries TRBV19 and TRBJ2-7, with 13 bases identical to TRBD2. Unmatched junction bases numbered 2, after V lost 0 bases and J lost 3 bases. The CDR3 is made up of 16 amino acids. Germline CDR1 LNHDA, CDR2 SQIVND (reference sequence). Written as DNA, the CDR3 is TGTGCCAGTAGTATAGACCGGACTAGCGGGGGCTACGAGCAGTACTTC. It codes for CASSIDRTSGGYEQYF.

This chain joins TRBV11-2 and TRBJ2-3; 9 bases fit TRBD2. The CDR3 is 16 amino acids. Germline assignment: CDR1 SGHAT and CDR2 FQNNGV. The trim removed 3 bases at V and 2 bases at J, leaving 6 bases unmatched. The CDR3 nucleotides read TGTGCCAGCAGCTTGGGTACTAGCGGGTCCACAGATACGCAGTATTTT. This translates into CASSLGTSGSTDTQYF.

The chain has TRBV27 and TRBJ2-7; D remains ambiguous. V was pared by 0 bases and J by 2 bases, with 8 bases between. This CDR3 region has 14 residues. Germline assignment: CDR1 MNHEY and CDR2 SMNVEV (reference sequence). The DNA for the CDR3 is TGTGCCAGCAGTTTATCGCTACAGCCCTACGAGCAGTACTTC. It translates to CASSLSLQPYEQYF.

The CDR3 DNA is TGTGCCAGTAGTACTCGGACAGGGAAGGTTTCGTACGAGCAGTACTTC. Translation: CASSTRTGKVSYEQYF. The rearrangement uses TRBV19 and TRBJ2-7; 8 nucleotides align to TRBD1. The CDR3 has 16 residues. CDR1 is LNHDA and CDR2 is SQIVND in the germline V gene (reference sequence). Trimming at V came to 4 bases and at J to 4 bases, leaving 12 bases not matched to a gene.

The table lists this clone with a count of one. This sequence joins TRBV19 and TRBJ2-1; the match to TRBD1 covers 10 bases. V gave up 4 bases and J gave up 9 bases; unmatched junction bases: 6. The length of the CDR3 is 14 residues. Germline CDR1 and CDR2: LNHDA and SQIVND (reference sequence). The CDR3 protein is CASSTGTGVGEQFF. The DNA for the CDR3 is TGTGCCAGTAGTACCGGGACAGGGGTGGGTGAGCAGTTCTTC. Filled out from reference TRBV19 and TRBJ2-1, the complete variable domain reads DGGITQSPKYLFRKEGQNVTLSCEQNLNHDAMYWYRQDPGQGLRLIYYSQIVNDFQKGDIAEGYSVSREKKESFPLTVTSAQKNPTAFYLCASSTGTGVGEQFFGPGTRLTVL.

This chain connects TRBV6-1 to TRBJ1-5; TRBD1 agrees at 9 bases. Per the germline V gene, CDR1 is MNHNS and CDR2 is SASEGT. The J segment lost 2 bases and the V segment lost 4 bases, leaving 0 bases of the junction unmatched. The CDR3 is 14 amino acids. The CDR3 is CASSGTGGNQPQHF. The CDR3 DNA follows: TGTGCCAGCAGTGGGACAGGGGGCAATCAGCCCCAGCATTTT.

Remarks on this clone: The junction shows a germline mismatch at one end, possibly a read error. V gene TRBV7-7 combines with J gene TRBJ2-1; D is unclear. CDR3 length equals 14 residues. Germline V gene data show CDR1 as SSHAT and CDR2 as FNYEAQ (reference sequence). Here the CDR3 DNA reads TGTGCTAGCAGCTTAGACGGAAACTACAATGAGCAGTTCTTC. Translating it yields CASSLDGNYNEQFF.

Written as DNA, the CDR3 is TGTGCCAGCAGCGCTTATTCGGGCGGCTACACCTTC. Its protein product is CASSAYSGGYTF. The genes are TRBV5-6 and TRBJ1-2; D is undetermined. The CDR3 spans 12 residues. Per the germline V gene, CDR1 is SGHDT and CDR2 is YYEEEE. V lost 4 bases to trimming and J lost 8 bases, with 12 bases between them.

In this sample, this clone turned up once. This chain uses TRBV6-5 with TRBJ2-1; D gene ambiguous. The germline V and J ends were trimmed by 6 bases and 10 bases, with 19 bases remaining between them. Per the germline V gene, CDR1 is MNHEY and CDR2 is SVGAGI. The CDR3 is 14 amino acids. The CDR3 DNA is TGTGCCAGCAGCCAAACAATGGGGTGGGCGGAGCAGTTCTTC. It yields the protein CASSQTMGWAEQFF.

The V and J genes are TRBV4-2 and TRBJ2-7; 7 bases match TRBD1. There are 14 residues in the CDR3. Germline loops: CDR1 LGHNA, CDR2 YNFKEQ. V gave up 4 bases and J gave up 2 bases; unmatched junction bases: 5. The CDR3 region has the DNA TGTGCCAGCAGCCCGACAGGGTCTGCCTACGAGCAGTACTTC. Protein product: CASSPTGSAYEQYF.

The chain links TRBV5-6 to TRBJ1-6; 8 bases fit TRBD1. The CDR3 contains 15 residues. Germline CDR1 reads SGHDT; CDR2 reads YYEEEE. J lost 5 bases, V lost 0 bases, and 1 base had no gene match. The CDR3 coding sequence is TGTGCCAGCAGCTTGGTGGACAGGGATAATTCACCCCTCCACTTT. Its protein is CASSLVDRDNSPLHF.

The V call is TRBV28, the J call TRBJ1-5; TRBD1 matches 10 bases. Germline-derived CDR1 and CDR2 are MDHEN and SYDVKM. The ends lost 6 bases at V and 7 bases at J; junction bases unmatched: 12. The CDR3 runs 16 residues. The CDR3 coding sequence is TGTGCCAGCAGCCAGACAGGGGGCGCATTTGCACAGCCCCAGCATTTT. Its translation is CASSQTGGAFAQPQHF.

This clone was observed a single time. The chain combines TRBV2 with TRBJ1-5, with D possibly matching TRBD1 (5 bases). Germline V gene data show CDR1 as SNHLY and CDR2 as FYNNEI. The V end lost 3 bases, the J end lost 8 bases, and 11 bases lay between the germline ends. This CDR3 comprises 13 residues. CDR3 bases: TGTGCCAGCAGTGACGGCAGGGCTGAGCCCCAGCATTTT. This codes for CASSDGRAEPQHF. Full variable domain (remainder filled in from reference TRBV2 and TRBJ1-5): EPEVTQTPSHQVTQMGQEVILRCVPISNHLYFYWYRQILGQKVEFLVSFYNNEISEKSEIFDDQFSVERPDGSNFTLKIRSTKLEDSAMYFCASSDGRAEPQHFGDGTRLSIL.

This chain links TRBV28 with TRBJ2-7; D gene ambiguous. V gave up 6 bases and J gave up 13 bases, with 13 bases separating them. CDR3 length equals 10 residues. Germline V gene sequence: CDR1 MDHEN, CDR2 SYDVKM. CDR3 nucleotides: TGTGCCAGCAGCCAAGTTTGGACCTACTTC. Encoded protein: CASSQVWTYF.

In regard to this clone: One end of the junction varies from germline; a read error may be responsible. The chain uses TRBV5-3 and TRBJ1-1; 8 bases agree with TRBD1. TRBV5-3 is an ORF, with its function uncertain. The CDR3 is made up of 13 amino acids. CDR3 sequence (DNA): TGTGCCAGCAGCTTGGGGGACAGGACTGAAGCTTTCTTT. It codes for CASSLGDRTEAFF.

This clone has just a few counts. The rearrangement links TRBV6-5 to TRBJ2-7, with 8 bases aligning to TRBD2. V lost 2 bases, J lost 4 bases, and 4 bases stayed unmatched. CDR3 length: 14 amino acids. Per the germline V gene, CDR1 is MNHEY and CDR2 is SVGAGI. The CDR3 nucleotides read TGTGCCAGCAGTTACCGGGGGGGCGGGTACGAGCAGTACTTC. This sequence encodes CASSYRGGGYEQYF.

The V and J genes are TRBV7-2 and TRBJ1-6; D unresolved. The CDR3 loop spans 16 amino acids. Looked up from germline, CDR1 is SGHTA and CDR2 is FQGNSA. V lost 1 base, J lost 5 bases, and 12 bases lay in between. For the CDR3, the DNA is TGTGCCAGCAGCTTAGGGTCGGGTGTCCATAATTCACCCCTCCACTTT. Protein: CASSLGSGVHNSPLHF.

The J gene is TRBJ2-2, the V gene TRBV19; TRBD2 matches at 13 bases. CDR1 and CDR2 from the germline V gene are LNHDA and SQIVND (reference sequence). The CDR3 loop spans 18 amino acids. V lost 3 bases to trimming and J lost 4 bases; unmatched junction nucleotides: 8. The CDR3 sequence: CASSITGLAGESTGELFF. The DNA of the CDR3 is TGTGCCAGTAGTATTACCGGACTAGCGGGAGAGAGCACCGGGGAGCTGTTTTTT.

CDR3 coding DNA: TGTGCCTGGAGGGCGGGGCGGACTTGGAACCTAAGGCAGATGGTAGAGACCCAGTACTTC. Protein product: CAWRAGRTWNLRQMVETQYF. The chain uses TRBV30 and TRBJ2-5; tentatively, D is TRBD2 (6 bases). The germline CDR1 and CDR2 sequences are GTSNPN and SVGIG (reference sequence). This CDR3 is 20 amino acids long. The ends were cut back, 3 bases at V and 4 bases at J, with 33 bases in the middle.